This record looks at one T cell receptor (beta chain) sequence and its context. The data originate from a study of blood T cell repertoires in COVID-19. Measured with immunoSEQ multiplex PCR; TCRdb has only the in-frame clones, and not every one. The sample shows a few hundred thousand clones, roughly 90% of them seen only once. Participant ages covered about 18 to 89 years across around 25 US areas. V gave up 5 bases and J gave up 0 bases; unmatched junction bases: 14. Germline V gene lookup returns CDR1 MDHEN and CDR2 SYDVKM. This CDR3 has 18 amino acids. Sequencing was carried out using PBMCs or T cells enriched from blood (not recorded which). The rearrangement joins TRBV28 to TRBJ2-3, with 7 nucleotides matching TRBD2. The TCR sequence derives from a young woman who had recovered from COVID-19. Here the CDR3 reads CASSPPPLVSGSTDTQYF. CDR3 nucleotides: TGTGCCAGCAGTCCGCCCCCCTTAGTTAGCGGGAGCACAGATACGCAGTATTTT. Drawing the rest from reference TRBV28 and TRBJ2-3, the complete variable domain is DVKVTQSSRYLVKRTGEKVFLECVQDMDHENMFWYRQDPGLGLRLIYFSYDVKMKEKGDIPEGYSVSREKKERFSLILESASTNQTSMYLCASSPPPLVSGSTDTQYFGPGTRLTVL.